This T cell receptor (beta chain) derives from a study of blood T cell repertoires in COVID-19. Study information: Collection of acute and convalescent COVID-19 samples took place in the United States, Italy and Spain. PBMCs, B-cell-depleted T cells, or T cells provided the cDNA or gDNA that made up the material.

Per germline, CDR1 SGDLS and CDR2 YYNGEE. This CDR3 contains 16 residues. Trimming removed 0 bases at V and 3 bases at J, with 15 bases between. Profiling relied on immunoSEQ multiplex PCR, and the TCRdb table lists in-frame clones only, not all of them. This table holds some 41,000 clones, about 86% found once. Sequencing input: peripheral blood. The receptor was isolated from a man aged 35 to 55 with active COVID-19. This sequence joins TRBV9 and TRBJ1-2, with unresolved D. CDR3 nucleotide sequence: TGTGCCAGCAGCGTAGGATTCACCCTACGGGACTATGGCTACACCTTC. Its protein product is CASSVGFTLRDYGYTF.